These 9 T cell receptor beta chains share one sample of origin, sequenced in a study of pediatric ulcerative colitis. Generated by immunoSEQ multiplex PCR, the TCRdb table keeps only in-frame clones and is missing some. This sample has 55,000 to 80,000 clones, with 70% to 80% found just once. The sequencing input was blood. These receptors were collected from a boy between 10 and 17 years old with moderate ulcerative colitis.

This rearrangement joins TRBV7-2 to TRBJ1-3; D perhaps matches TRBD1 (5 bases). The CDR3 length is 17 residues. Trimming shortened V by 1 base and J by 2 bases, and 15 bases separated the two germline ends. The germline V gene encodes CDR1 SGHTA and CDR2 FQGNSA. The DNA of the CDR3 is TGTGCCAGCAGCTTAGGGGACCCTTTATTAACTGGAAACACCATATATTTT. The encoded protein is CASSLGDPLLTGNTIYF.

The V gene is TRBV4-3, the J gene TRBJ2-2; D is uncertain. This CDR3 is 12 amino acids long. CDR1 LGHNA and CDR2 YSLEER come from the germline V gene. Trimming shortened V by 7 bases and J by 6 bases, and 9 bases separated the two germline ends. CDR3 sequence: CASNLGAGELFF. The CDR3 DNA reads as TGCGCCAGCAACCTTGGGGCCGGGGAGCTGTTTTTT.

This clone appeared a single time. This sequence joins TRBV6-5 and TRBJ1-3; D is undetermined. This CDR3 is built from 16 residues. V was shortened by 3 bases and J by 0 bases, with 12 bases between the two germline ends. Germline V lookup: CDR1 MNHEY, CDR2 SVGAGI. CDR3 in DNA: TGTGCCAGCAGTTATGAGGGAATGGGCTCTGGAAACACCATATATTTT. Translated: CASSYEGMGSGNTIYF.

The gene calls are TRBV28 and TRBJ1-2, with 11 nucleotides matching TRBD1. There are 15 residues in the CDR3. Germline CDR1 reads MDHEN; CDR2 reads SYDVKM. Trimming removed 5 bases from V and 6 bases from J; junction bases left unmatched: 8. CDR3 in DNA: TGTGCCAGCAGTGTGGACAGGGGGCAGATGGATGGCTACACCTTC. Translated: CASSVDRGQMDGYTF.

The J gene is TRBJ2-7, the V gene TRBV15; D remains unclear. V shed 1 base and J shed 1 base, with 8 bases lying between them. Germline V gene lookup returns CDR1 LNHNV and CDR2 YYDKDF (reference sequence). The CDR3 is 14 residues long. The CDR3 sequence is CATSRVLSSYEQYF. CDR3 in DNA: TGTGCCACCAGCAGAGTATTGTCATCCTACGAGCAGTACTTC.

The DNA for the CDR3 is TGTGCCAGCAGCTATTCCAGTGTCGGGGAGCTGTTTTTT. This translates into CASSYSSVGELFF. The chain carries TRBV7-2 and TRBJ2-2; no firm D call. V shed 4 bases and J shed 7 bases, with 10 bases lying between them. The germline CDR1 and CDR2 sequences are SGHTA and FQGNSA. The CDR3 consists of 13 residues.

The chain has TRBV30 and TRBJ2-1; TRBD1 aligns across 11 bases. In germline, CDR1 is GTSNPN, CDR2 SVGIG (reference sequence). J was trimmed by 9 bases and V by 2 bases; bases with no gene match: 6. The CDR3 consists of 14 residues. The CDR3 protein is CAWSKGQGAVEQFF. The CDR3 DNA reads TGTGCCTGGAGTAAAGGACAGGGGGCGGTTGAGCAGTTCTTC.

This chain links TRBV14 with TRBJ2-6; 8 bases are shared with TRBD1. With V trimmed by 4 bases and J by 2 bases, 4 bases remained unmatched. This CDR3 region has 16 residues. Germline CDR1 is SGHDN and CDR2 is FVKESK. DNA for the CDR3: TGTGCCAGCAGCCCCCCAGGGGGCACTGGGGCCAACGTCCTGACTTTC. It yields the protein CASSPPGGTGANVLTF.

The chain is built from TRBV2 and TRBJ2-7; D possibly corresponds to TRBD1 (5 bases). V lost 7 bases, J lost 6 bases, and 13 bases lay in between. Germline values: CDR1 SNHLY, CDR2 FYNNEI. CDR3 length: 12 amino acids. The CDR3 spells CASTGPSPEQYF. CDR3 DNA sequence: TGTGCCAGCACAGGGCCATCGCCCGAGCAGTACTTC.